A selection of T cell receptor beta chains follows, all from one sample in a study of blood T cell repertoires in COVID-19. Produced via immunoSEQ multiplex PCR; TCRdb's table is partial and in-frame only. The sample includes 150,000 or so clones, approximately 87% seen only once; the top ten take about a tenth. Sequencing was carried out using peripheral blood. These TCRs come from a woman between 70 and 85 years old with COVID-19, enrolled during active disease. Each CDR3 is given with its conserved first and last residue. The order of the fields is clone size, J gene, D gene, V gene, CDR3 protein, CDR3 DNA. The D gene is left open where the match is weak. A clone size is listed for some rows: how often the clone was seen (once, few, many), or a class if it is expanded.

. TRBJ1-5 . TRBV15 CATSRPGGNQPQHF TGTGCCACCAGCAGGCCGGGGGGCAATCAGCCCCAGCATTTT
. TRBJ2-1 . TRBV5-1 CASTPSDLISYNEQFF TGCGCCAGCACCCCTAGCGACCTGATCTCCTACAATGAGCAGTTCTTC
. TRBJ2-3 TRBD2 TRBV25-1 CASSDSRRGGFGNTQYF TGTGCCAGCAGCGACTCTCGGCGGGGGGGTTTCGGAAATACGCAGTATTTT
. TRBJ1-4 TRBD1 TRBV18 CASSPRQGMTNEKLFF TGTGCCAGCTCACCTAGACAGGGGATGACTAATGAAAAACTGTTTTTT
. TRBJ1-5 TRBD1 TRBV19 CASRGTGRDQPQHF TGTGCCAGTAGGGGGACAGGGCGGGATCAACCCCAGCATTTT
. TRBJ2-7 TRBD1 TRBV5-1 CASSLGTATYEQYF TGCGCCAGCAGCCTAGGGACAGCCACCTACGAGCAGTACTTC
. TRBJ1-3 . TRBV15 CATSRDRSGTGNTIYF TGTGCCACCAGCAGAGACAGATCAGGGACTGGAAACACCATATATTTT
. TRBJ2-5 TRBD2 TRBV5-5 CASRPSGGALETQYF TGTGCCAGCAGACCTAGCGGGGGGGCCCTAGAGACCCAGTACTTC
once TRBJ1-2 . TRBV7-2 CASSYDPGDVDGYTF TGTGCCAGCAGCTACGATCCGGGGGATGTAGATGGCTACACCTTC
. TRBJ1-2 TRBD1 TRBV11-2 CASSFLTGTAYGYTF TGTGCCAGCAGCTTCCTAACCGGGACAGCCTATGGCTACACCTTC
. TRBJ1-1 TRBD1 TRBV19 CASAKGTGVNTEAFF TGTGCCAGTGCGAAAGGGACAGGGGTGAACACTGAAGCTTTCTTT
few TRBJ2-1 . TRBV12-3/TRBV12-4 CASSPSYEQFF TGTGCCAGCAGTCCCTCGTATGAGCAGTTCTTC
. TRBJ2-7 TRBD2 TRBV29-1 CSTLTSGGGEQYF TGCAGCACCCTGACTAGCGGGGGGGGCGAGCAGTACTTC
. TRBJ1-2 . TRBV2 CASSEDLNYGYTF TGTGCCAGCAGTGAAGACCTAAACTATGGCTACACCTTC
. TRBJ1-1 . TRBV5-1 CASSVGENTEAFF TGCGCCAGCAGCGTGGGCGAGAACACTGAAGCTTTCTTT
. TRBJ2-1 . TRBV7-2 CASSLSSAGPPYNEQFF TGTGCCAGCAGCTTAAGTAGCGCGGGCCCCCCCTACAATGAGCAGTTCTTC
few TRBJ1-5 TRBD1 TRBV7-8 CASRGDRGNQPQHF TGTGCCAGCAGGGGCGACAGGGGGAATCAGCCCCAGCATTTT
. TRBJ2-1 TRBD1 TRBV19 CASIGGTGWYYNEQFF TGTGCCAGTATCGGGGGGACAGGGTGGTACTACAATGAGCAGTTCTTC
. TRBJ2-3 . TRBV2 CASRPRGPDTQYF TGTGCCAGCAGGCCGCGGGGGCCAGATACGCAGTATTTT
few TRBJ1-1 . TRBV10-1 CASSDWSERGSTEAFF TGCGCCAGCAGTGATTGGAGCGAGCGGGGGAGCACTGAAGCTTTCTTT
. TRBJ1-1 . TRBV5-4 CASSWGQGMLAEAFF TGTGCCAGCAGCTGGGGGCAGGGGATGCTGGCTGAAGCTTTCTTT
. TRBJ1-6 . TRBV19 CASSNLGANSPLHF TGTGCCAGTAGTAACTTAGGGGCGAATTCACCCCTCCACTTT
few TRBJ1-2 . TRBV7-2 CASSSRVGLGYGYTF TGTGCCAGCAGCTCCCGAGTGGGGCTCGGCTATGGCTACACCTTC
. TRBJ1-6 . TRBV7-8 CASSLLQGNSPLHF TGTGCCAGCAGCTTATTGCAGGGGAATTCACCCCTCCACTTT
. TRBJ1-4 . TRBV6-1 CASSEGGANEKLFF TGTGCCAGCAGTGAGGGGGGAGCTAATGAAAAACTGTTTTTT
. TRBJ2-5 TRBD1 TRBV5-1 CASTQYGTAQETQYF TGCGCCAGCACTCAGTACGGGACAGCCCAAGAGACCCAGTACTTC
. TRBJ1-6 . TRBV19 CASSSGVPNSPLHF TGTGCCAGTAGTTCAGGGGTCCCTAATTCACCCCTCCACTTT
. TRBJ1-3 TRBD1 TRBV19 CASERGQGRGNTIYF TGTGCCAGCGAGCGGGGACAGGGGCGTGGAAACACCATATATTTT
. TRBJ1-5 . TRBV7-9 CASSRRGTSNQPQHF TGTGCCAGCAGCCGCCGGGGTACAAGCAATCAGCCCCAGCATTTT
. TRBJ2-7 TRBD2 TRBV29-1 CSVELAGWGQYF TGCAGCGTTGAACTAGCGGGGTGGGGGCAGTACTTC
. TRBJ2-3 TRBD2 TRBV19 CASSNTPGRAARTGDTQYF TGTGCCAGTAGCAACACCCCCGGGAGGGCGGCCCGTACAGGAGATACGCAGTATTTT
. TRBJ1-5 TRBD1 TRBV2 CASAVTGGWGNQPQHF TGTGCCAGCGCCGTTACAGGGGGATGGGGCAATCAGCCCCAGCATTTT
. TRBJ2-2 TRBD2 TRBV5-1 CASSSPTSGGNTGELFF TGCGCCAGCAGCTCGCCGACTAGCGGGGGGAACACCGGGGAGCTGTTTTTT
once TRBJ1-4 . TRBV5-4 CASSLLPVATNEKLFF TGTGCCAGCAGCTTGCTTCCCGTCGCAACTAATGAAAAACTGTTTTTT
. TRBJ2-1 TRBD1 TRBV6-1 CASSAPGTASYNEQFF TGTGCCAGCAGTGCCCCCGGGACAGCCTCCTACAATGAGCAGTTCTTC
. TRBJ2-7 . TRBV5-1 CASSSHRDIEYEQYF TGCGCCAGCAGCTCCCACCGGGATATAGAGTACGAGCAGTACTTC
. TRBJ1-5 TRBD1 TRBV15 CATSRDRGTQPQHF TGTGCCACCAGCAGGGACAGGGGGACTCAGCCCCAGCATTTT
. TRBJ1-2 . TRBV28 CASSPSDARVGNYGYTF TGTGCCAGCAGTCCGTCAGACGCCAGGGTGGGAAACTATGGCTACACCTTC
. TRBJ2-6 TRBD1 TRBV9 CASSPWDSPVNVLTF TGTGCCAGCAGCCCATGGGACAGTCCGGTCAACGTCCTGACTTTC
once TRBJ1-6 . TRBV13 CASSPRGRGGSPLHF TGTGCCAGCAGCCCCCGGGGTAGGGGAGGTTCACCCCTCCACTTT
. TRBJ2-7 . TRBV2 CAITGIPHYEQYF TGTGCCATTACAGGTATTCCCCACTACGAGCAGTACTTC
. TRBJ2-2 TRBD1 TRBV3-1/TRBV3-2 CASRPRTGVGTGELFF TGTGCCAGCAGACCACGAACAGGGGTAGGCACCGGGGAGCTGTTTTTT
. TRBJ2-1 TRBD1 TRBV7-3 CASSSGVQGAEQFF TGTGCCAGCAGTTCCGGTGTCCAGGGGGCCGAGCAGTTCTTC
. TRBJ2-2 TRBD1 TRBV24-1 CATSDIGTGTGELFF TGTGCCACCAGTGATATAGGGACAGGGACCGGGGAGCTGTTTTTT
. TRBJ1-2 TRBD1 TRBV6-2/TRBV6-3 CASSSVGQGTLYGYTF TGTGCCAGCAGCTCCGTTGGACAGGGAACGCTCTATGGCTACACCTTC
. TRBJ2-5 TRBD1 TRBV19 CARGQVFETQYF TGTGCCAGGGGACAGGTCTTTGAGACCCAGTACTTC
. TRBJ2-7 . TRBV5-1 CASSLGRSSIYEQYF TGCGCCAGCAGCTTGGGCCGGAGCTCCATCTACGAGCAGTACTTC
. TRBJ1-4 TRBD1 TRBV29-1 CSATGAGNEKLFF TGCAGCGCAACAGGGGCCGGGAATGAAAAACTGTTTTTT
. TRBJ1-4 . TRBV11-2 CASSSTGEKLFF TGTGCCAGCAGTTCGACAGGTGAAAAACTGTTTTTT
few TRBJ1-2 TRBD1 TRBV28 CASSPGQGPYGYTF TGTGCCAGCAGTCCGGGACAGGGGCCCTATGGCTACACCTTC
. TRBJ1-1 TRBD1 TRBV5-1 CASSNHRGEAFF TGCGCCAGCAGCAACCACAGGGGGGAGGCTTTCTTT
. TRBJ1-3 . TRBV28 CASTPPTGTGNTIYF TGTGCCAGCACCCCCCCTACAGGGACCGGAAACACCATATATTTT
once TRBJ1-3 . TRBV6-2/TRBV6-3 CASSRSEIYTIYF TGTGCCAGCAGTAGATCGGAGATCTATACCATATATTTT
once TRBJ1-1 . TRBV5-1 CASSLGLRGGNTEAFF TGCGCCAGCAGCTTGGGGTTGCGGGGCGGGAACACTGAAGCTTTCTTT
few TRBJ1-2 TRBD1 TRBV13 CASSTIRGSYGYTF TGTGCCAGCAGCACTATCAGGGGGAGCTATGGCTACACCTTC
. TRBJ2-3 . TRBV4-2 CASSQNRGNTDTQYF TGTGCCAGCAGCCAGAACCGGGGGAACACAGATACGCAGTATTTT
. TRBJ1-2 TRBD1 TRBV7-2 CASSFDRGNYGYTF TGTGCCAGCAGCTTCGACAGGGGAAACTATGGCTACACCTTC